This T cell receptor (beta chain) emerged from a study of beta chain features in type 1 diabetes. Study-wide results and caveats: Still unanswered here is whether HLA type influences TCRB rearrangement.

This clone was seen a handful of times. What it binds is unknown. Other nucleotide sequences from this sample produce the same CDR3. Germline V CDR1 and CDR2: SEHNR, FQNEAQ (reference sequence). V lost 1 base and J 4 bases, leaving 7 bases between the germline ends. The length of the CDR3 is 14 residues. One heparinised blood draw averaging around 120 mL was given by each donor. Each of the sorted populations had a purity greater than 95%. Expressed TCRB transcripts were sequenced because the entire RNA isolate underwent reverse transcription. The table came from immunoSEQ multiplex PCR; TCRdb's copy has only in-frame clones and leaves some out. This table has some 410,000 clones, about 15% appearing once.

This receptor was identified in a young man in good health. The sample consisted of naive CD4+ T cells from blood. V usage is TRBV7-9 and J usage is TRBJ2-2; no firm D call. In DNA form, the CDR3 reads TGTGCCAGCAGCTTAGTAGGGTCCACCGGGGAGCTGTTTTTT. Protein: CASSLVGSTGELFF. Full variable domain (outside the CDR3, taken from reference TRBV7-9 and TRBJ2-2): DTGVSQNPRHKITKRGQNVTFRCDPISEHNRLYWYRQTLGQGPEFLTYFQNEAQLEKSRLLSDRFSAERPKGSFSTLEIQRTEQGDSAMYLCASSLVGSTGELFFGEGSRLTVL.